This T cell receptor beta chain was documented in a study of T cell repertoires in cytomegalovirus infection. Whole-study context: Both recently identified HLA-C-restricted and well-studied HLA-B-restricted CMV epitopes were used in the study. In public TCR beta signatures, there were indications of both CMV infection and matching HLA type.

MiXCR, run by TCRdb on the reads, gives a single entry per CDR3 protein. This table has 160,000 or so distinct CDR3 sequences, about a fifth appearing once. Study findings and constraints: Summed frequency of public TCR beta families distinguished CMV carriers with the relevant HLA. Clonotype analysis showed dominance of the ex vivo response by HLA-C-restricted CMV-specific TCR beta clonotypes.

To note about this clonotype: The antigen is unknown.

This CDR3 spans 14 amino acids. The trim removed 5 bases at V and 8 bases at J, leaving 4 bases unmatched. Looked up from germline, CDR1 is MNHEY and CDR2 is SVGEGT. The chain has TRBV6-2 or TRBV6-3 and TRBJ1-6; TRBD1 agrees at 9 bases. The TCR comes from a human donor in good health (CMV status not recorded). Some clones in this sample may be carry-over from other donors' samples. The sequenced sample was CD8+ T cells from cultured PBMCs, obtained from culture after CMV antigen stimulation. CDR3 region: CASSADRGHSPLHF. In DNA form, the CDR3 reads TGTGCCAGCAGTGCGGACAGGGGACATTCACCCCTCCACTTT.